This T cell receptor (beta chain) was found in a study of vaccination effects on CD4 cells after COVID-19. The V gene lost 9 bases and the J gene lost 0 bases, with 11 bases spanning the gap. The germline V gene has CDR1 LNHDA and CDR2 SQIVND (reference sequence). The CDR3 contains 13 residues. Repertoires were generated with immunoSEQ multiplex PCR, while TCRdb's copy carries only in-frame clones and drops some. The data show around 70,000 clones, 77% seen once. For this clone: No antigen is known for it.

Scientists isolated CD4+ T cells after a roughly ten-day culture period ended. The specimen was CD4+ T cells from PBMCs cultured without peptide, collected before COVID-19 vaccination. This TCR derives from a human donor who received a COVID-19 vaccine. The rearrangement uses TRBV19 and TRBJ1-1; a weak D match, TRBD1 (6 bases). CDR3 loop: CASRDMMNTEAFF. The CDR3 nucleotides are TGTGCCAGCAGGGACATGATGAACACTGAAGCTTTCTTT.